These 3 T cell receptor beta chains came from one sample sequenced in a study of T cell responses to AZD1222 COVID-19 vaccine. Libraries were prepared by immunoSEQ multiplex PCR; TCRdb keeps only in-frame clonotypes and omits some of them. The sample yields about 130,000 clones, around 90% seen once. The material was peripheral blood, obtained on day 0 of AZD1222 vaccination. The receptors shown here come from an adult in good health.

V is TRBV30 and J is TRBJ1-6; a possible D gene is TRBD1 (6 bases). The ends were cut back, 0 bases at V and 5 bases at J, with 8 bases in the middle. The CDR3 has 14 amino acids. CDR1 and CDR2 (germline): GTSNPN, SVGIG (reference sequence). CDR3 nucleotides: TGTGCCTGGAGTGTCGGACAGCATAATTCACCCCTCCACTTT. It is translated as CAWSVGQHNSPLHF.

The J gene is TRBJ1-1, the V gene TRBV5-5, with D tentatively TRBD1 (5 bases). The germline gives CDR1 SGHKS, CDR2 YYEKEE (reference sequence). The V gene lost 0 bases and the J gene lost 4 bases, with 13 bases spanning the gap. This CDR3 is built from 15 residues. The CDR3 loop is CASSLEVAGGTEAFF. CDR3 DNA: TGTGCCAGCAGCTTGGAAGTTGCGGGGGGCACTGAAGCTTTCTTT.

The V gene is TRBV7-3, the J gene TRBJ2-1; D is ambiguous. Germline-derived CDR1 and CDR2 are SGHTA and FQGTGA. V lost 4 bases, J lost 12 bases, and 22 bases lay in between. CDR3 size: 15 residues. The chain's CDR3 is CASSSAATETGLQFF. The CDR3 coding sequence is TGTGCCAGCAGCTCCGCAGCAACCGAGACGGGTCTGCAGTTCTTC.